These T cell receptor beta chains were read from a single sample in a study of OX40 agonist ivuxolimab in advanced cancers. Method: immunoSEQ multiplex PCR; TCRdb's copy keeps in-frame clones and lacks some. This sample carries 95,000 to 120,000 clones, 75% to 95% of them seen once, and the ten largest clones take around 0.64%. The sequencing used CD4+ or CD8+ T cells sorted from blood, collected in a trial of the OX40 agonist ivuxolimab. The receptors originated from an adult with an advanced solid tumor such as melanoma, head and neck, liver or kidney cancer. Both conserved end residues are part of each CDR3. The order of the fields is J gene, V gene, clone size, CDR3 length, D gene, CDR3 protein, CDR3 DNA. A D gene is named only where the DNA matches it firmly. Size is stated for part of the rows, as once, few or many counts, or as a class when the clone is expanded.

>TRBJ1-1|TRBV11-2|-|15|TRBD1
CASSLALTGFTEAFF
TGTGCCAGCAGCTTAGCTCTGACAGGGTTCACTGAAGCTTTCTTT
>TRBJ2-2|TRBV18|-|13|-
CASSPSNTGELFF
TGTGCCAGCTCACCGAGCAACACCGGGGAGCTGTTTTTT
>TRBJ2-2|TRBV19|once|15|-
CASSLDSVNTGELFF
TGTGCCAGTTCACTGGACAGCGTAAACACCGGGGAGCTGTTTTTT
>TRBJ2-7|TRBV11-1|-|14|-
CASSLDNYSYEQYF
TGTGCCAGCAGCTTAGACAACTACTCCTACGAGCAGTACTTC
>TRBJ1-2|TRBV7-9|-|12|-
CASSLGGLGYTF
TGTGCCAGCAGCTTAGGGGGGCTCGGCTACACCTTC
>TRBJ1-2|TRBV27|-|16|TRBD1
CASSVTLSGTGYGYTF
TGTGCCAGCAGTGTAACACTTTCCGGGACAGGGTATGGCTACACCTTC
>TRBJ1-4|TRBV19|-|14|-
CASREGSANEKLFF
TGTGCCAGTCGAGAGGGGTCGGCTAATGAAAAACTGTTTTTT
>TRBJ2-7|TRBV2|-|13|-
CASSWSGSYEQYF
TGTGCCAGCAGTTGGAGCGGTTCCTACGAGCAGTACTTC
>TRBJ2-7|TRBV5-1|-|14|-
CASSFDIGSNEQYF
TGCGCCAGCAGCTTTGACATAGGGTCCAACGAGCAGTACTTC
>TRBJ2-2|TRBV19|-|19|TRBD2
CASSMSRERGNANTGELFF
TGTGCCAGTAGTATGTCACGAGAGCGGGGAAACGCGAACACCGGGGAGCTGTTTTTT
>TRBJ1-2|TRBV18|-|17|-
CASSRIDSGAQNYGYTF
TGTGCCAGCTCACGAATCGACTCAGGGGCTCAGAACTATGGCTACACCTTC
>TRBJ2-5|TRBV7-2|-|16|TRBD2
CASSLGTSGGGETQYF
TGTGCCAGCAGCTTAGGGACTAGCGGCGGGGGAGAGACCCAGTACTTC
>TRBJ1-6|TRBV2|-|14|TRBD1
CASRGGTAGSPLHF
TGTGCCAGCCGGGGGGGGACAGCCGGATCACCCCTCCACTTT